This passage covers 21 T cell receptor beta chains from one sample sequenced in a study of T cells in Graves' hyperthyroidism and ophthalmopathy. Researchers amplified the TCR beta CDR3 regions from RNA transcripts. With the HTBI primer set, the TCR CDR3 went through a first round of RT-PCR. Each CDR3 protein gets one entry after TCRdb re-called the multiplex PCR reads with MiXCR. The sample yields under 350,000 distinct CDR3 sequences, 21% seen once. Sequencing was done on a sample of blood. The receptors stem from a woman aged 45-65 years with Graves' hyperthyroidism.

The sample holds many counts of this clonotype. CDR3 sequence reads: CASSPPRGAYEQYF. CDR3 bases: TGTGCCAGCAGTCCGCCCCGAGGGGCCTACGAGCAGTACTTC. V usage is TRBV12-3 or TRBV12-4 and J usage is TRBJ2-7; D possibly uses TRBD1 or TRBD2 (5 bases each). The CDR3 contains 14 residues. V dropped 5 bases and J dropped 2 bases, with 13 bases sitting between them.

This clonotype was picked up many times. The rearrangement joins TRBV2 to TRBJ2-1; D ambiguous. Deletions cut 3 bases from V and 5 bases from J, with 2 bases between. Germline V gene sequence: CDR1 SNHLY, CDR2 FYNNEI. The CDR3 runs to 11 residues. For the CDR3, the DNA is TGTGCCAGCAGTGAGAACAATGAGCAGTTCTTC. It specifies CASSENNEQFF.

The V call is TRBV6-2 or TRBV6-3, the J call TRBJ1-3; D is unclear. Per the germline V gene, CDR1 is MNHEY and CDR2 is SVGEGT. Trimming took 0 bases from V and 0 from J, leaving 6 bases between them. The CDR3 is made up of 15 amino acids. CDR3 nucleotide sequence: TGTGCCAGCAGTTACTCTTTAGACTCTGGAAACACCATATATTTT. Its translation: CASSYSLDSGNTIYF.

The rearrangement links TRBV9 to TRBJ1-4, with D tentatively TRBD1 (6 bases). Germline V gene sequence: CDR1 SGDLS, CDR2 YYNGEE. The CDR3 is made up of 16 amino acids. Trimming pared 4 bases from V and 5 bases from J, leaving 18 bases between. CDR3 amino acids: CASSSGDTGWNEKLFF. CDR3 nucleotide sequence: TGTGCCAGCAGCTCAGGGGACACTGGATGGAATGAAAAACTGTTTTTT.

The chain couples TRBV11-1 to TRBJ2-1; 8 positions agree with TRBD1. The CDR3 has 15 amino acids. V shed 5 bases and J 5 bases; nucleotides not matched to a gene: 8. Germline V gives CDR1 SGHAT, CDR2 FQDESV (reference sequence). For the CDR3, the DNA is TGTGCCAGCAGCCTCGTGGCAGGGGGCCACAATGAGCAGTTCTTC. Translating it yields CASSLVAGGHNEQFF.

There are a few counts of this clonotype. This chain uses TRBV7-3 with TRBJ1-2; D gene ambiguous. V was trimmed by 3 bases and J by 8 bases, leaving 22 bases between them. Germline-derived CDR1 and CDR2 are SGHTA and FQGTGA. This CDR3 is 16 amino acids long. The CDR3 DNA follows: TGTGCCAGCAGCTTGACCATAGGTTTCTTATTGAGGGGCTACACCTTC. It specifies CASSLTIGFLLRGYTF.

V gene TRBV20-1 combines with J gene TRBJ1-5; TRBD1 matches at 11 bases. V lost 3 bases and J lost 6; bases outside the gene matches: 10. From germline, CDR1 is DFQATT and CDR2 SNEGSKA (reference sequence). The CDR3 is made up of 16 amino acids. The CDR3 DNA follows: TGCAGTGCTAGGCGCTCCGGGACAGGGGGTATTCAGCCCCAGCATTTT. It translates to CSARRSGTGGIQPQHF.

This sequence joins TRBV5-1 and TRBJ2-1; TRBD2 agrees at 8 bases. The V and J ends lost 7 bases and 0 bases, in that order; junction bases with no gene match: 9. The CDR3 contains 16 residues. The germline CDR1 and CDR2 sequences are SGHRS and YFSETQ. For the CDR3, the DNA is TGCGCCAGCTGCAGCGGGAGCTTAAGCTCCTACAATGAGCAGTTCTTC. Protein product: CASCSGSLSSYNEQFF.

The rearrangement links TRBV12-3 or TRBV12-4 to TRBJ2-5; the D is unclear. CDR3 size: 13 residues. V lost 6 bases, J lost 10 bases, and 18 bases lay in between. CDR3 nucleotide sequence: TGTGCCAGCAGACCCACGTTGGGGTATGACCAGTACTTC. It translates to CASRPTLGYDQYF.

The sample holds one count of this clonotype. The gene calls are TRBV19 and TRBJ1-6; D not resolved. This CDR3 region has 18 residues. The ends were cut back, 7 bases at V and 0 bases at J, with 19 bases in the middle. Germline CDR1 reads LNHDA; CDR2 reads SQIVND (reference sequence). The CDR3 reads CASTFTGGPSSYNSPLHF. CDR3 nucleotide sequence: TGTGCCAGTACCTTCACCGGTGGCCCGAGCTCCTATAATTCACCCCTCCACTTT.

This clonotype was recorded a few times. This chain connects TRBV18 to TRBJ1-2, with 7 bases aligning to TRBD1. Germline trimming cut 3 bases from V and 0 bases from J; bases unmatched to any gene: 10. The CDR3 contains 17 residues. Germline V gene lookup returns CDR1 KGHSH and CDR2 LQKENI. CDR3 residues: CASSPAEQGLTNYGYTF. The DNA for the CDR3 is TGTGCCAGCTCACCTGCTGAACAGGGGTTGACTAACTATGGCTACACCTTC.

This clonotype has ten or more counts. The chain couples TRBV7-2 to TRBJ1-6; D is unclear. V shed 3 bases and J shed 7 bases, with 10 bases lying between them. The CDR3 totals 14 residues. CDR1 is SGHTA and CDR2 is FQGNSA in the germline V gene. DNA for the CDR3: TGTGCCAGCAGCTTGGCACAGAACAATTCACCCCTCCACTTT. Residues: CASSLAQNNSPLHF.

In this sample, this clonotype turned up many times. This rearrangement joins TRBV28 to TRBJ2-7, with D maybe TRBD1 (5 bases). Germline loops: CDR1 MDHEN, CDR2 SYDVKM. There are 15 residues in the CDR3. Trimming left V 6 bases short and J 5 bases short, with 20 bases between. CDR3 coding DNA: TGTGCCAGCAGGTCTCGGACAATCCGGCCCCACGAGCAGTACTTC. Encoded protein: CASRSRTIRPHEQYF. The whole variable domain, filled in from reference TRBV28 and TRBJ2-7, reads DVKVTQSSRYLVKRTGEKVFLECVQDMDHENMFWYRQDPGLGLRLIYFSYDVKMKEKGDIPEGYSVSREKKERFSLILESASTNQTSMYLCASRSRTIRPHEQYFGPGTRLTVT.

V gene TRBV28 combines with J gene TRBJ2-3; D is undetermined. V was shortened by 1 base and J by 1 base, with 21 bases between the two germline ends. Per the germline V gene, CDR1 is MDHEN and CDR2 is SYDVKM. This CDR3 is built from 19 residues. CDR3 sequence: CASSLLAQDLNRGTDTQYF. The CDR3 DNA reads TGTGCCAGCAGTTTATTGGCGCAGGATCTCAATAGGGGCACAGATACGCAGTATTTT.

This clonotype showed up many times. The genes are TRBV7-9 and TRBJ2-7; either TRBD1 or TRBD2 may supply D (6 bases each). Germline V gene sequence: CDR1 SEHNR, CDR2 FQNEAQ (reference sequence). Trimming removed 5 bases from V and 3 bases from J, with 14 bases in between. CDR3 size: 14 residues. CDR3 in amino acids: CASSASGAIYEQYF. CDR3 DNA: TGTGCCAGCAGCGCCTCGGGGGCGATCTACGAGCAGTACTTC.

The chain recombines TRBV19 with TRBJ1-1; 8 bases are a match to TRBD1. The CDR3 runs 16 residues. Germline CDR1 LNHDA, CDR2 SQIVND (reference sequence). Unmatched junction bases numbered 8, after V lost 3 bases and J lost 2 bases. The CDR3 spells CASSIWTGRRNTEAFF. The DNA for the CDR3 is TGTGCCAGTAGTATTTGGACAGGGAGGAGAAACACTGAAGCTTTCTTT.

This clonotype has ten or more counts. This chain connects TRBV7-9 to TRBJ2-5, with 13 bases identical to TRBD2. The germline V gene has CDR1 SEHNR and CDR2 FQNEAQ (reference sequence). The CDR3 is made up of 16 amino acids. After removal of 3 bases from V and 0 bases from J, the junction contained 1 base not matched to a gene. The chain's CDR3 is CASSLGTSGDQETQYF. The CDR3, as DNA: TGTGCCAGCAGCTTGGGGACTAGCGGGGACCAAGAGACCCAGTACTTC.

V and J are TRBV18 and TRBJ2-2; 10 nucleotides match TRBD2. The length of the CDR3 is 16 residues. CDR1 is KGHSH and CDR2 is LQKENI in the germline V gene. The ends lost 4 bases at V and 5 bases at J; junction bases unmatched: 7. The CDR3 protein is CASSRHLAGETGELFF. CDR3 coding DNA: TGTGCCAGCTCACGACATCTAGCGGGAGAAACCGGGGAGCTGTTTTTT.

The chain recombines TRBV5-1 with TRBJ2-7; a possible D gene is TRBD2 (5 bases). Trimming cost V 6 bases and J 0 bases, with 13 bases left between them. This CDR3 contains 14 residues. Germline lookup yields CDR1 SGHRS and CDR2 YFSETQ. The CDR3 coding sequence is TGCGCCAGCAAGGAGGCGGCCAACTCCTACGAGCAGTACTTC. Residues: CASKEAANSYEQYF.

This clonotype was observed at least ten times. Germline and junction disagree at one end, which may indicate a read error. V gene TRBV5-1 combines with J gene TRBJ1-2; 8 bases are a match to TRBD1. The CDR3 spans 13 residues. CDR1 is SGHRS, CDR2 YFSETQ, per germline. Written as DNA, the CDR3 is TGTGCCAGCAGCTTAGACAGGGGAGGTGGCTACACCTTC. It specifies CASSLDRGGGYTF.

This clonotype was seen a handful of times. The J gene is TRBJ2-2, the V gene TRBV7-2; TRBD2 aligns across 11 bases. The CDR3 runs 15 residues. Germline V gene lookup returns CDR1 SGHTA and CDR2 FQGNSA. V lost 5 bases to trimming and J lost 4 bases; unmatched junction nucleotides: 3. CDR3 in DNA: TGTGCCAGCAGCCGGGGACTAGCGGTCACCGGGGAGCTGTTTTTT. This sequence encodes CASSRGLAVTGELFF.